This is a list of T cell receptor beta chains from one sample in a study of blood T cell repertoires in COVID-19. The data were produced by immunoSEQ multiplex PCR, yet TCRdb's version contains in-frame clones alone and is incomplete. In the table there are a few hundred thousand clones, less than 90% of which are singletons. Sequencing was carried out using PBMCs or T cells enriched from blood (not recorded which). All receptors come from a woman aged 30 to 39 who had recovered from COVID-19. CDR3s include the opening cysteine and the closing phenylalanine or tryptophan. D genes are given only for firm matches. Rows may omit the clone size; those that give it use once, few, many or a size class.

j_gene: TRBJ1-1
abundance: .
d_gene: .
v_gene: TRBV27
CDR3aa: CASSFAAGEAFF
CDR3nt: TGTGCCAGCAGTTTTGCAGCAGGTGAAGCTTTCTTT

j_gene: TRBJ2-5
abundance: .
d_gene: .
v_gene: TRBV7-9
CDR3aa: CASTSFRPPQETQYF
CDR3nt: TGTGCCAGCACCTCATTCAGGCCTCCCCAAGAGACCCAGTACTTC

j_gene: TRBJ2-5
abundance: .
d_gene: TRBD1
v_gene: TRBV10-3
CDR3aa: CAISEGQGVQETQYF
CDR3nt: TGTGCCATCAGTGAGGGACAGGGGGTACAAGAGACCCAGTACTTC

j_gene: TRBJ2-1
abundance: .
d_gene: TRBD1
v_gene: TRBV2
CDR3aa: CASTDRDYNEQFF
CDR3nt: TGTGCCAGCACGGACAGGGATTACAATGAGCAGTTCTTC

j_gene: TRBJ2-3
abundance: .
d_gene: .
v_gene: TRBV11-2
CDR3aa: CASLPTGDSTDTQYF
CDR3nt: TGTGCCAGCCTGCCTACCGGGGACTCCACAGATACGCAGTATTTT

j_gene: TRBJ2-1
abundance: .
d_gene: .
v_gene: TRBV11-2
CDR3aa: CASSLVEVWDEQFF
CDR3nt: TGTGCCAGCAGCTTAGTTGAGGTTTGGGATGAGCAGTTCTTC

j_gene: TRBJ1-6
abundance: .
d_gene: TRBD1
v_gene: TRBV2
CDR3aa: CATRQGVNASPLHF
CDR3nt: TGTGCCACCAGACAGGGGGTTAACGCCTCACCCCTCCACTTT

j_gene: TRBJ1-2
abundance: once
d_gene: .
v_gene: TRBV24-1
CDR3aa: CATSDSSRGNYGYTF
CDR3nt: TGTGCCACCAGTGATTCCTCGAGGGGGAACTATGGCTACACCTTC

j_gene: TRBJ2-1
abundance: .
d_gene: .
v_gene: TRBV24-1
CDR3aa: CATSWAGFDEQFF
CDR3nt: TGTGCCACCAGTTGGGCAGGGTTCGATGAGCAGTTCTTC

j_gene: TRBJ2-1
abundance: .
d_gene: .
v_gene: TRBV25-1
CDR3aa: CASSPLGRRSNEQFF
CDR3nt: TGTGCCAGCAGCCCCCTCGGCCGCAGGTCGAATGAGCAGTTCTTC

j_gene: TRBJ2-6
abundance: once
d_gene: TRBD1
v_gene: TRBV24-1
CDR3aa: CATSENRGLGANVLTF
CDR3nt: TGTGCCACCAGTGAAAACAGGGGGCTAGGGGCCAACGTCCTGACTTTC

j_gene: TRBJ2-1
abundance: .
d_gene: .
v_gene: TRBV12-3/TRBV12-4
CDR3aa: CASSFKAGEQFF
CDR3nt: TGTGCCAGCAGTTTCAAGGCCGGGGAGCAGTTCTTC

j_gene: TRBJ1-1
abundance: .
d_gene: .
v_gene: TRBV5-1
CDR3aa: CASSLLWGQLNTEAFF
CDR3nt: TGCGCCAGCAGCTTGTTATGGGGGCAATTGAACACTGAAGCTTTCTTT

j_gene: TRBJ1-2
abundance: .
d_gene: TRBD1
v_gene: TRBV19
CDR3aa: CASSASDRVYGYTF
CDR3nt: TGTGCCAGTAGTGCTTCGGACAGGGTTTACGGCTACACCTTC

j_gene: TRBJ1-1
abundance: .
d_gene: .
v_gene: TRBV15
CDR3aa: CATSRPTGTEAFF
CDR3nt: TGTGCCACCAGCAGACCTACAGGGACTGAAGCTTTCTTT

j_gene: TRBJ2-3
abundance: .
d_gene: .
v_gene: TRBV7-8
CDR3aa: CASSLSGRALVDTQYF
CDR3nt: TGTGCCAGCAGCCTAAGTGGGCGGGCCCTGGTAGATACGCAGTATTTT

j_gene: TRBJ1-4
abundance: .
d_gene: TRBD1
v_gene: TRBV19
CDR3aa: CASSETGGSNEKLFF
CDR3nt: TGTGCCAGTAGCGAAACAGGGGGAAGTAATGAAAAACTGTTTTTT

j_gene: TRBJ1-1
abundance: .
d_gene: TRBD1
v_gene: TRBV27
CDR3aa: CASSPDRGANTEAFF
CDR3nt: TGTGCCAGCAGTCCGGACAGGGGGGCGAACACTGAAGCTTTCTTT

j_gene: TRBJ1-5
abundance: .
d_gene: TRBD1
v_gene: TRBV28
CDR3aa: CASWDRVGQPQHF
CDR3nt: TGTGCCAGCTGGGACAGGGTGGGTCAGCCCCAGCATTTT

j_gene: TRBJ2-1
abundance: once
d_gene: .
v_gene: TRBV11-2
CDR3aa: CASSLARGRNEQFF
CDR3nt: TGTGCCAGCAGCTTAGCTCGGGGGAGGAATGAGCAGTTCTTC

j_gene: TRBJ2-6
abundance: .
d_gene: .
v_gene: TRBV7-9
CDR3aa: CASSANRAPGANVLTF
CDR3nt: TGTGCCAGCAGCGCAAACAGGGCCCCTGGGGCCAACGTCCTGACTTTC

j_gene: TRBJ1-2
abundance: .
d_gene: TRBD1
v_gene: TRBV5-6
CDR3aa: CASSPGQQMYGYTF
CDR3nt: TGTGCCAGCAGCCCGGGACAGCAGATGTATGGCTACACCTTC

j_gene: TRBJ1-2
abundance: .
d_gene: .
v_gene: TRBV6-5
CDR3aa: CASKGGDPYGYTF
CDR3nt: TGTGCCAGCAAAGGGGGTGATCCCTATGGCTACACCTTC

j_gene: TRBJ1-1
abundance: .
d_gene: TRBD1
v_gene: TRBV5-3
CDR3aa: CARRRGQGFTEAFF
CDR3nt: TGTGCCAGAAGGCGGGGACAGGGGTTTACTGAAGCTTTCTTT

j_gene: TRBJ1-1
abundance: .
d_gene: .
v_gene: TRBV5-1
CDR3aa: CASSFNLRNTEAFF
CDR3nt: TGCGCCAGCAGCTTTAATCTTCGGAACACTGAAGCTTTCTTT

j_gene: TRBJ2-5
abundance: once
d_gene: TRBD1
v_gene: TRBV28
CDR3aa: CASSFRIPGQGPGETQYF
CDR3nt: TGTGCCAGCAGTTTTAGGATCCCCGGACAGGGGCCAGGGGAGACCCAGTACTTC

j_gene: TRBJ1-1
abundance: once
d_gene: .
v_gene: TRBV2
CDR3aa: CASVWETGNTEAFF
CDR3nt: TGTGCCAGCGTATGGGAAACAGGGAACACTGAAGCTTTCTTT

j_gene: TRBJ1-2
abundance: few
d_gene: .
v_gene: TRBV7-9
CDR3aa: CASSLAGENYGYTF
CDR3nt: TGTGCCAGCAGTCTAGCCGGGGAAAACTATGGCTACACCTTC

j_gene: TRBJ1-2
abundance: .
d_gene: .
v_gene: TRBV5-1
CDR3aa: CASSSTGDYGYTF
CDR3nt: TGCGCCAGCAGCTCGACAGGAGACTATGGCTACACCTTC

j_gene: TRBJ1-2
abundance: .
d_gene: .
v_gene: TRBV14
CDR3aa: CASSPGVWAPYGYTF
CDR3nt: TGTGCCAGCAGCCCGGGGGTTTGGGCGCCCTATGGCTACACCTTC

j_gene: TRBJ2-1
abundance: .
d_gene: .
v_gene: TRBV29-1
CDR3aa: CSVDGAGDEQFF
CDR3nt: TGCAGCGTTGATGGGGCTGGCGATGAGCAGTTCTTC

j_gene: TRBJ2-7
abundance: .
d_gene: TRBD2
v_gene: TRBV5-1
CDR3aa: CASSEVAGTVYEQYF
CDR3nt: TGCGCCAGCAGCGAGGTAGCGGGGACTGTATACGAGCAGTACTTC

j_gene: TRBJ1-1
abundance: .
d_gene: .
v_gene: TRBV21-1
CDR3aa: CASNPGTGVAEAFF
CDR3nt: TGTGCCAGCAATCCCGGGACAGGGGTTGCTGAAGCTTTCTTT

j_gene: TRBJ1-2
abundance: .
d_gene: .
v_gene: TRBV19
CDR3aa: CASSIVQGHTVGYTF
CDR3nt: TGTGCCAGTAGTATAGTCCAGGGTCATACGGTCGGCTACACCTTC

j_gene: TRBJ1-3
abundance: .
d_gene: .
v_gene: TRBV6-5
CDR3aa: CASSYTPGVSGNTIYF
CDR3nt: TGTGCCAGCAGTTACACCCCGGGGGTCTCTGGAAACACCATATATTTT

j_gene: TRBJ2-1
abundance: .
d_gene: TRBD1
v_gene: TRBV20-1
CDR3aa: CSASRPGQGIYNEQFF
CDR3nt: TGCAGTGCTAGTCGTCCGGGACAGGGGATCTACAATGAGCAGTTCTTC

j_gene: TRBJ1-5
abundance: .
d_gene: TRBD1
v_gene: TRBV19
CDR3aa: CASSFRTGPVNQPQHF
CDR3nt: TGTGCCAGTAGTTTCCGGACAGGGCCCGTCAATCAGCCCCAGCATTTT

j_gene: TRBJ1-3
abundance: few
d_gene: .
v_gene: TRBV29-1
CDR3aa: CSVEEMGGSGNTIYF
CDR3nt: TGCAGCGTTGAAGAGATGGGGGGCTCTGGAAACACCATATATTTT

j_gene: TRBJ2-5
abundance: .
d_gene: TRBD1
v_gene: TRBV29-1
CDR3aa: CSVVGDRGPQETQYF
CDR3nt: TGCAGCGTCGTGGGTGACAGGGGACCTCAAGAGACCCAGTACTTC